These T cell receptor beta chains were read from a single sample in a study of T-cell memory formation after mild COVID-19. One entry per CDR3 protein results from TCRdb running MiXCR on the 5' RACE reads. The repertoire consists of 250,000 to 350,000 distinct CDR3 sequences, with roughly 15% occurring once and the leading ten covering about a fifth. The sequenced sample consisted of PBMCs or a T cell subset sorted from them (not recorded which). The receptor source for this set is a man between 18 and 35 years old who had mild COVID-19 (a few samples of this study predate the infection). Cell type and time point are not known. Each CDR3 is given with its conserved first and last residue. The D gene is left open where the match is weak. The listing skips clone size in some rows; elsewhere it reads once, few, many or a size class.

D,size,V,J,DNA,CDR3
TRBD2,-,TRBV5-1,TRBJ2-3,TGCGCCAGCAGCTGGGCCGTCCGGGGGGGCACAGATACGCAGTATTTT,CASSWAVRGGTDTQYF
-,many,TRBV6-5,TRBJ1-6,TGTGCCAGCAGTGTACCGGGTTCACCCCTCCACTTT,CASSVPGSPLHF
-,many,TRBV5-1,TRBJ2-3,TGCGCCAGCAGGTTGTTAGCGGACCAATTCACAGATACGCAGTATTTT,CASRLLADQFTDTQYF
-,many,TRBV12-3/TRBV12-4,TRBJ2-5,TGTGCCAGCAGTTTATGGGGTTCTGGGGAGACCCAGTACTTC,CASSLWGSGETQYF
-,-,TRBV25-1,TRBJ1-2,TGTGCCAGCAGTGAAACCGGCCACTATGGCTACACCTTC,CASSETGHYGYTF
-,-,TRBV9,TRBJ2-2,TGTGCCAGCAGCGTAGCCCCAGCGGCGAACACCGGGGAGCTGTTTTTT,CASSVAPAANTGELFF
-,-,TRBV12-3/TRBV12-4,TRBJ1-6,TGTGCCACCCGGGAAACTTATAATTCACCCCTCCACTTT,CATRETYNSPLHF
-,few,TRBV18,TRBJ1-1,TGTGCCAGCTCGACCCTTATTCGTGACGGATCCTTCAGGGCGAACACTGAAGCTTTCTTT,CASSTLIRDGSFRANTEAFF
TRBD2,few,TRBV10-3,TRBJ2-3,TGTGCCATCAGTGACGGCGGGGGGGGAGATACGCAGTATTTT,CAISDGGGGDTQYF
-,once,TRBV24-1,TRBJ2-1,TGTGCCACCAGTGATTTGGGCAGCTACAATGAGCAGTTCTTC,CATSDLGSYNEQFF
-,few,TRBV6-2/TRBV6-3,TRBJ1-1,TGTGCCAGCAGAAGAGACAGGACGGTGAACACTGAAGCTTTCTTT,CASRRDRTVNTEAFF
-,few,TRBV4-2,TRBJ2-5,TGTGCCAGCAGCCAAAGAGGTAGCGGAGAGACCCAGTACTTC,CASSQRGSGETQYF
TRBD2,few,TRBV20-1,TRBJ2-7,TGCAGTGCTGTCTTGTGGGGGAGGGACGAGCAGTACTTC,CSAVLWGRDEQYF
-,few,TRBV6-6,TRBJ2-2,TGTGCCAGCAGTTACGATGGAGTCTTCGGGAACACCGGGGAGCTGTTTTTT,CASSYDGVFGNTGELFF
-,few,TRBV7-9,TRBJ1-4,TGTGCCAGCAGCTCATCAGTACAGGGCAGTGAAAAACTGTTTTTT,CASSSSVQGSEKLFF
-,-,TRBV5-1,TRBJ1-1,TGCGCCAGCAGTCCAGGGGCCTCCCGGCTTACTGAAGCTTTCTTT,CASSPGASRLTEAFF
-,few,TRBV18,TRBJ1-1,TGTGCCAGCTCACCAGAATGGGGCCCAGGGTCTGAAGCTTTCTTT,CASSPEWGPGSEAFF
-,-,TRBV7-9,TRBJ2-3,TGTGCCAGCAGCCCAGTTTCAGATACGCAGTATTTT,CASSPVSDTQYF
-,-,TRBV19,TRBJ2-2,TGTGCCAGTAGTTTCGTGGGTATCGACACCGGGGAGCTGTTTTTT,CASSFVGIDTGELFF
-,-,TRBV12-3/TRBV12-4,TRBJ1-2,TGTGCCAGCAGTTTGGGACGGCGATACTATGGCTACACCTTC,CASSLGRRYYGYTF
-,-,TRBV30,TRBJ2-3,TGTGCCTGGACTGAGGGGAGACAGTTAAGGGTAGATACGCAGTATTTT,CAWTEGRQLRVDTQYF
-,-,TRBV7-2,TRBJ1-1,TGTGCCAGCAGCTTAACAGCTTATATGAACACTGAAGCTTTCTTT,CASSLTAYMNTEAFF
TRBD1,many,TRBV28,TRBJ2-4,TGTGCCAGCAGTTTTTTAGTGGCAACGGACAGGGGCGAAAACATTCAGTACTTC,CASSFLVATDRGENIQYF
TRBD2,-,TRBV24-1,TRBJ2-1,TGTGCCACCGCTAGCGGGGGATACAATGAGCAGTTCTTC,CATASGGYNEQFF
-,-,TRBV7-8,TRBJ2-7,TGTGCCAGCAGCCGCGACAGGACCAACTCCTACGAGCAGTACTTC,CASSRDRTNSYEQYF
-,few,TRBV5-6,TRBJ2-5,TGTGCCAGCAGCAACCCTGAGACCCAGTACTTC,CASSNPETQYF
-,-,TRBV6-5,TRBJ1-5,TGTGCCAGCAGTCAAAAGCCCTGGACTCAGCCCCAGCATTTT,CASSQKPWTQPQHF
-,few,TRBV18,TRBJ2-1,TGTGCCAGCTCAGTGGGACTCGCCGGAGGTGAGCAGTTCTTC,CASSVGLAGGEQFF
-,-,TRBV19,TRBJ2-4,TGTGCCAGTAGTAACAGTCTGGTTGCCAAAAACATTCAGTACTTC,CASSNSLVAKNIQYF
TRBD1,-,TRBV7-9,TRBJ2-4,TGTGCCAGCAGCTCCGCCGGGACAGACAACATTCAGTACTTC,CASSSAGTDNIQYF
-,few,TRBV7-8,TRBJ1-6,TGTGCCAGCAGCCCGTTGAGGCCAGCGGATTCACCCCTCCACTTT,CASSPLRPADSPLHF
TRBD2,-,TRBV27,TRBJ2-1,TGTGCCAGCAGTCCACCGGGACTAGCGGGGAGCCGTCAGTTCTTC,CASSPPGLAGSRQFF
-,-,TRBV5-1,TRBJ1-6,TGCGCCAGCAGCTTGGCTTCGGCAGGCGGAAATTCACCCCTCCACTTT,CASSLASAGGNSPLHF
-,-,TRBV6-1,TRBJ1-5,TGTGCCAGCAGCTCTCGGGGGGACGTACAGCCCCAGCATTTT,CASSSRGDVQPQHF
-,few,TRBV20-1,TRBJ2-3,TGCAGTGCGCGGACGGAACGGGGGCGCACAGATACGCAGTATTTT,CSARTERGRTDTQYF
-,-,TRBV10-2,TRBJ2-7,TGCGCCAGCAGTGGGACACTCTACGAGCAGTACTTC,CASSGTLYEQYF
TRBD1,many,TRBV7-9,TRBJ1-2,TGTGCCAGCAGCTCGCTCCGGGAGGGGACAGACTATGGCTACACCTTC,CASSSLREGTDYGYTF
TRBD2,few,TRBV29-1,TRBJ2-1,TGCAGCGTTGAAGATAGGGAACTAGCGGCTTACAATGAGCAGTTCTTC,CSVEDRELAAYNEQFF
-,-,TRBV5-1,TRBJ2-5,TGCGCCAGCAGCTCCGGGGGCGGAGGGGAGACCCAGTACTTC,CASSSGGGGETQYF
-,-,TRBV5-1,TRBJ2-3,TGCGCCAGCAGCTTGGCCACGGGGAGAGGGGCGACAGATACGCAGTATTTT,CASSLATGRGATDTQYF
TRBD1,-,TRBV2,TRBJ2-7,TGTGCCAGCAGTCCATTGACAGGGGGCCTTAGTAACTACGAGCAGTACTTC,CASSPLTGGLSNYEQYF
TRBD2,-,TRBV2,TRBJ2-2,TGTGCCAGCATCTCGGAGGCGGGGGAGAACACCGGGGAGCTGTTTTTT,CASISEAGENTGELFF
TRBD1,few,TRBV20-1,TRBJ2-5,TGCAGTGCGCCGGGACAGGCTGAGACCCAGTACTTC,CSAPGQAETQYF
-,few,TRBV18,TRBJ2-2,TGTGCCAGCTCACCTACGATGGAGGCGATAAACACCGGGGAGCTGTTTTTT,CASSPTMEAINTGELFF
TRBD1,-,TRBV11-1,TRBJ1-6,TGTGCCAGCAGGAAGGGGACAGGATATAATTCACCCCTCCACTTT,CASRKGTGYNSPLHF
-,many,TRBV20-1,TRBJ2-3,TGCAGTGCTAGGGGCTTTCTAGCAAATAGCTCCGATACGCAGTATTTT,CSARGFLANSSDTQYF
-,few,TRBV7-2,TRBJ2-6,TGTGCCAGCAGCTCATCCAGGGTAGCGGGGGCCAACGTCCTGACTTTC,CASSSSRVAGANVLTF
-,many,TRBV11-2,TRBJ2-3,TGTGCCAGCAGCTTCCGGACACACTACACAGATACGCAGTATTTT,CASSFRTHYTDTQYF